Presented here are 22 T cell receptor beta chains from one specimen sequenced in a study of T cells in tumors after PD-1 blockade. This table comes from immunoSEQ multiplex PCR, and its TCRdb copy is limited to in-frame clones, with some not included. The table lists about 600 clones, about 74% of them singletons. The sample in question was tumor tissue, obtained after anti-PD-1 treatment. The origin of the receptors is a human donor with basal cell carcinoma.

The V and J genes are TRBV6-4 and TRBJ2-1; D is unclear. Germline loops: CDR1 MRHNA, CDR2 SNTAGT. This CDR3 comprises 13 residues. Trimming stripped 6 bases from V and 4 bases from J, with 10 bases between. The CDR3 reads CASSRTEYNEQFF. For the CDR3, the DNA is TGTGCCAGCAGCCGAACAGAGTACAATGAGCAGTTCTTC.

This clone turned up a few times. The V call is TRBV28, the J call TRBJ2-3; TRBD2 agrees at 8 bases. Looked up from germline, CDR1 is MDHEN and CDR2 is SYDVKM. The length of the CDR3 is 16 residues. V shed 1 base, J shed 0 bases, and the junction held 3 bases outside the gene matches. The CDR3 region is CASSLLAGGSTDTQYF. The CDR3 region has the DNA TGTGCCAGCAGTTTATTGGCGGGAGGTAGCACAGATACGCAGTATTTT.

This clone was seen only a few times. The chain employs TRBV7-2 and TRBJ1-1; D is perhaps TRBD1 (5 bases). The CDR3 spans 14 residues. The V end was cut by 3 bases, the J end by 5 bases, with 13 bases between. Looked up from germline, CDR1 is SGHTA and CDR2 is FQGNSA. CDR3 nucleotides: TGTGCCAGCAGCTTTCACGCGGGGGGGACTGAAGCTTTCTTT. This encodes CASSFHAGGTEAFF.

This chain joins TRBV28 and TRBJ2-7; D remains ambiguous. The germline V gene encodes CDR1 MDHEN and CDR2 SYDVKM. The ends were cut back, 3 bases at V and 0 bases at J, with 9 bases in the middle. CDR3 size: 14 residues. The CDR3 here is CASSLASLSYEQYF. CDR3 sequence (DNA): TGTGCCAGCAGTTTGGCCTCCCTCTCCTACGAGCAGTACTTC.

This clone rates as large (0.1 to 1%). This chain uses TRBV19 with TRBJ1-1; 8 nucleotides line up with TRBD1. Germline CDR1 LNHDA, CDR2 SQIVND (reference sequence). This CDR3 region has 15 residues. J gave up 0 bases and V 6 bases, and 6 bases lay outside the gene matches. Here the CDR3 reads CASRGQGVLNTEAFF. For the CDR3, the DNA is TGTGCCAGTAGAGGACAGGGAGTGTTGAACACTGAAGCTTTCTTT.

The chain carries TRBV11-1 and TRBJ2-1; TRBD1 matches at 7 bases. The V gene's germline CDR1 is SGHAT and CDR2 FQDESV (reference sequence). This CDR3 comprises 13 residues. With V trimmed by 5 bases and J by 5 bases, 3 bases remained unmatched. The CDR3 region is CASSLGQNNEQFF. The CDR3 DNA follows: TGTGCCAGCAGCCTGGGACAGAACAATGAGCAGTTCTTC.

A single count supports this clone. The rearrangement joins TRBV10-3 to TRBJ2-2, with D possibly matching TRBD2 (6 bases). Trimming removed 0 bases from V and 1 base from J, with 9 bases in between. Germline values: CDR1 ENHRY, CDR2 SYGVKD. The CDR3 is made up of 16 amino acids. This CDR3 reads CAISESSRENTGELFF. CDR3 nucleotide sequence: TGTGCCATCAGTGAGTCATCGCGGGAGAACACCGGGGAGCTGTTTTTT.

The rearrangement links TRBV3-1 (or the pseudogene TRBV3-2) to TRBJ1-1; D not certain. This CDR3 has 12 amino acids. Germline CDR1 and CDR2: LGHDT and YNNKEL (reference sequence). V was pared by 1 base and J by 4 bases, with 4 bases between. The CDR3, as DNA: TGTGCCAGCAGCCAAGGGGTCACTGAAGCTTTCTTT. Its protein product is CASSQGVTEAFF.

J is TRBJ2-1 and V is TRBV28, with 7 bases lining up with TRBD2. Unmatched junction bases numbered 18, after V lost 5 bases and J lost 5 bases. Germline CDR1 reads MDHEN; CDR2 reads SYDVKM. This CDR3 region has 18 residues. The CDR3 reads CASSPRGQTSLSNNEQFF. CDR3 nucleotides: TGTGCCAGCAGTCCCCGCGGCCAGACTAGCCTAAGCAACAATGAGCAGTTCTTC.

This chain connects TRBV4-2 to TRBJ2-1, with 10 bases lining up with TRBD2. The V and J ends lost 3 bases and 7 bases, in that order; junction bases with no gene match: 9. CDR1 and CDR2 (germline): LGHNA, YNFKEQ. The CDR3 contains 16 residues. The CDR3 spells CASSQGLAGVENEQFF. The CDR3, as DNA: TGTGCCAGCAGCCAGGGCCTAGCGGGAGTCGAAAATGAGCAGTTCTTC.

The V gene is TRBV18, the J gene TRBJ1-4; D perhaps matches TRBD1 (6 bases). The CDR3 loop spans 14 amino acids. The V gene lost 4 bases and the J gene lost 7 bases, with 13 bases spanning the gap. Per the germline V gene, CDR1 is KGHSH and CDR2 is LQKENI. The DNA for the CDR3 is TGTGCCAGCTCACATACAGGGCGGGGTGAAAAACTGTTTTTT. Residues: CASSHTGRGEKLFF.

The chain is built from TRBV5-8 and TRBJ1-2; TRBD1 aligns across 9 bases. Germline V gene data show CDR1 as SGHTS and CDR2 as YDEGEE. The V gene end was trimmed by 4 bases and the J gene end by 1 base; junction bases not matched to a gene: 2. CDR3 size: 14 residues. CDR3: CASSTGGLNYGYTF. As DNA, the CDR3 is TGTGCCAGCAGCACAGGGGGCCTTAACTATGGCTACACCTTC. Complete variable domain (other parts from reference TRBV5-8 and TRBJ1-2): EAGVTQSPTHLIKTRGQQATLRCSPISGHTSVYWYQQALGLGLQFLLWYDEGEERNRGNFPPRFSGRQFPNYSSELNVNALELEDSALYLCASSTGGLNYGYTFGSGTRLTVV.

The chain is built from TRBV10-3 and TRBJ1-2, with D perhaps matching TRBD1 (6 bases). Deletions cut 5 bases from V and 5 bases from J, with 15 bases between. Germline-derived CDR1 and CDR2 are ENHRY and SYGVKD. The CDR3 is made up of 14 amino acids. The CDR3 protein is CAISPAGVRYGYTF. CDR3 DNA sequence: TGTGCCATCAGTCCGGCAGGGGTTCGTTATGGCTACACCTTC.

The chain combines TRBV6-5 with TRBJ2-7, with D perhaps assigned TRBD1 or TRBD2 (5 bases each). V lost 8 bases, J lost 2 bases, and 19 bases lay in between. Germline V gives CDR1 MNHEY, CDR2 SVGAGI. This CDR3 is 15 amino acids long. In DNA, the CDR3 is TGTGCCAGCGGGGGTGGCGGGTTGTCCGCCTACGAGCAGTACTTC. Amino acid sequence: CASGGGGLSAYEQYF.

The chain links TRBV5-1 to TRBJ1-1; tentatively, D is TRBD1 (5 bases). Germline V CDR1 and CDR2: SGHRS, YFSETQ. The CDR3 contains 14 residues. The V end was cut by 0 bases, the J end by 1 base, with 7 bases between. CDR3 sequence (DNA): TGCGCCAGCAGCTTGGTTGGGGGGAACACTGAAGCTTTCTTT. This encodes CASSLVGGNTEAFF.

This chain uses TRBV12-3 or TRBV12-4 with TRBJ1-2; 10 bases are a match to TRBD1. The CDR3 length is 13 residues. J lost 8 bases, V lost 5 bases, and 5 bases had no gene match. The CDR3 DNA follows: TGTGCCAGCAGTCCCCAGGACAGGGGGGGCTACACCTTC. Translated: CASSPQDRGGYTF.

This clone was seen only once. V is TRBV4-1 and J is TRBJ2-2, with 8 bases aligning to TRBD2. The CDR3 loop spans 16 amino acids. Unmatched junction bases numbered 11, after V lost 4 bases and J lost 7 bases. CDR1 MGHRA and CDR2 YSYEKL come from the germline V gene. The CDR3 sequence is CASSLGSGGPFGELFF. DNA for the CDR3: TGCGCCAGCAGCCTGGGAAGCGGGGGTCCCTTCGGGGAGCTGTTTTTT.

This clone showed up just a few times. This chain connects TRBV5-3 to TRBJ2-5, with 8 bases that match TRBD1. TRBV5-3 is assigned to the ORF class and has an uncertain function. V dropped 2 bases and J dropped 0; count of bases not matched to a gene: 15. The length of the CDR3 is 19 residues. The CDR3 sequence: CARSFLDRGPQKNQETQYF. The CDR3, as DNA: TGTGCCAGAAGCTTTCTCGACAGGGGTCCCCAGAAAAACCAAGAGACCCAGTACTTC.

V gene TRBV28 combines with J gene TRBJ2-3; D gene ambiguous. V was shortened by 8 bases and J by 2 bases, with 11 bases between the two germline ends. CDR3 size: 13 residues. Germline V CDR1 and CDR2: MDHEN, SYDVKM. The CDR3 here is CASYGINTDTQYF. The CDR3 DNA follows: TGTGCCAGCTATGGGATTAACACAGATACGCAGTATTTT.

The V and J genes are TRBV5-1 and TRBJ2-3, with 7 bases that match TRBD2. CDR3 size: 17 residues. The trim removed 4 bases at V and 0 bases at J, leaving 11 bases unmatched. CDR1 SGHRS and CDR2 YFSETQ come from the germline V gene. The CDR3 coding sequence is TGCGCCAGCAGCGGGGAGCCGGCGGGGGTAAGCACAGATACGCAGTATTTT. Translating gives CASSGEPAGVSTDTQYF.

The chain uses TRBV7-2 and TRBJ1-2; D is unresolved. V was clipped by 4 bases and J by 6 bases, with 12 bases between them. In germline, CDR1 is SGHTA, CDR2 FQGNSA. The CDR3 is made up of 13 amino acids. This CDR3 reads CASSSYTDDGYTF. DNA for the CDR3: TGTGCCAGCAGCTCTTACACCGACGATGGCTACACCTTC.

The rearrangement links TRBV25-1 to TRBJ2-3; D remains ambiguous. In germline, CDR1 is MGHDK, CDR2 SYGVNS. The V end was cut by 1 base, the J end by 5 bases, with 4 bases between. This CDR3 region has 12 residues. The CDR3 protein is CASSESIDTQYF. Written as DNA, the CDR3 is TGTGCCAGCAGTGAATCAATAGATACGCAGTATTTT. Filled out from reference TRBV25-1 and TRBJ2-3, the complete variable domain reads EADIYQTPRYLVIGTGKKITLECSQTMGHDKMYWYQQDPGMELHLIHYSYGVNSTEKGDLSSESTVSRIRTEHFPLTLESARPSHTSQYLCASSESIDTQYFGPGTRLTVL.